This T cell receptor (beta chain) is from a study of T cell repertoires in cytomegalovirus infection. TCRdb re-derived calls from the reads in MiXCR, one entry per CDR3 protein. The repertoire holds under 200,000 distinct CDR3 sequences, with 9.5% as singletons. The sample holds many counts of this clonotype. Per germline, CDR1 MNHEY and CDR2 SVGEGT. CDR3 size: 11 residues. Trimming cost V 6 bases and J 7 bases, with 9 bases left between them. The material sequenced was PBMCs. V and J are TRBV6-2 or TRBV6-3 and TRBJ2-5; perhaps TRBD1 as D (6 bases). The receptor comes from a human donor in good health (CMV status not recorded). Some clones in this sample may be carry-over from other donors' samples. The CDR3 reads CASRIGGTQYF. Written as DNA, the CDR3 is TGTGCCAGCAGAATAGGGGGGACCCAGTACTTC.